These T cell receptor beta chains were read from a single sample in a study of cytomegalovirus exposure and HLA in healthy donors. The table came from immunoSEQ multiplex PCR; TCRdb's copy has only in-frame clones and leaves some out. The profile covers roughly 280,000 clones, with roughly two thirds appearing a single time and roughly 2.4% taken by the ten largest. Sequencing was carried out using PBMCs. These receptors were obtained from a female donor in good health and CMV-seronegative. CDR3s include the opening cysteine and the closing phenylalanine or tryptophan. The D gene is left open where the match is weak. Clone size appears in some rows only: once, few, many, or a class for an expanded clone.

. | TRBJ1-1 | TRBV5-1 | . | CASMQGYMNTEAFF | TGCGCCAGCATGCAGGGATACATGAACACTGAAGCTTTCTTT
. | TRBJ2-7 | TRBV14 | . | CASSEGLTYEQYF | TGTGCCAGCAGCGAGGGACTTACCTACGAGCAGTACTTC
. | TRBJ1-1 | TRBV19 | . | CASSSQVNTEAFF | TGTGCCAGTAGTAGCCAGGTGAACACTGAAGCTTTCTTT
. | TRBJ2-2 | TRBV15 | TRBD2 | CATSRGLAGATGELFF | TGTGCCACCAGCAGAGGACTAGCGGGAGCCACCGGGGAGCTGTTTTTT
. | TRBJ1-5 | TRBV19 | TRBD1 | CASSIEGDRGTRNQPQHF | TGTGCCAGTAGTATAGAGGGGGACAGGGGTACCCGCAATCAGCCCCAGCATTTT
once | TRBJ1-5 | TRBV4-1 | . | CASSQGTARSNYQPQHF | TGCGCCAGCAGCCAAGGGACAGCCCGAAGCAACTATCAGCCCCAGCATTTT
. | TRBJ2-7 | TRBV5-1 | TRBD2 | CASAGASGRAPYEQYF | TGCGCCAGCGCTGGGGCTAGCGGGAGGGCCCCCTACGAGCAGTACTTC
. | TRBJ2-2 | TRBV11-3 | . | CASSIRGTGELFF | TGTGCCAGCAGCATAAGGGGCACCGGGGAGCTGTTTTTT
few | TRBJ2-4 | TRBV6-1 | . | CASSLGTGPNIQYF | TGTGCCAGCAGCTTAGGAACAGGGCCAAACATTCAGTACTTC
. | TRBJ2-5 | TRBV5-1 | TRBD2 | CASSLALAIQETQYF | TGCGCCAGCAGCTTGGCACTAGCGATACAAGAGACCCAGTACTTC
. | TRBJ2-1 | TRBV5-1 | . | CASSEDWAREQFF | TGCGCCAGCAGCGAGGACTGGGCGAGGGAGCAGTTCTTC
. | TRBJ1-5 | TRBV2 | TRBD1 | CASRGTGDQPQHF | TGTGCCAGCAGGGGGACAGGGGATCAGCCCCAGCATTTT
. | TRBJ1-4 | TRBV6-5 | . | CASSYNRRGEKLFF | TGTGCCAGCAGTTACAACAGGAGGGGTGAAAAACTGTTTTTT
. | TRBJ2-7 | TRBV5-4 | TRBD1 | CASSPDRVVFYEQYF | TGTGCCAGCAGCCCGGACAGGGTGGTGTTCTACGAGCAGTACTTC
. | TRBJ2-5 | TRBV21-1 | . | CASSIGGGVGSGSEETQYF | .
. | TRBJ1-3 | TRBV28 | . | CASRAASSGNTIYF | TGTGCCAGCAGGGCTGCTAGCTCTGGAAACACCATATATTTT
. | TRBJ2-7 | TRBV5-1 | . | CASSLRIPTGKTNYEQYF | TGCGCCAGCAGCTTGAGGATACCCACAGGGAAAACCAACTACGAGCAGTACTTC
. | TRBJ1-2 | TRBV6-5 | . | CASSRMGIDYGYTF | TGTGCCAGCAGCCGCATGGGCATCGACTATGGCTACACCTTC
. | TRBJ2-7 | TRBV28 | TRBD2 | CASSPRIGGRGWDEQYF | TGTGCCAGCTCCCCCCGGATAGGCGGGAGAGGGTGGGACGAGCAGTACTTC
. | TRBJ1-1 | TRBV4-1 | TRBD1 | CASSQRDRVGRTEAFF | TGCGCCAGCAGCCAACGGGACAGGGTCGGGAGGACTGAAGCTTTCTTT
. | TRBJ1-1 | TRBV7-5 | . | CVRSLATGGSNTEAFF | TGTGTCAGAAGCTTAGCGACAGGGGGATCGAACACTGAAGCTTTCTTT
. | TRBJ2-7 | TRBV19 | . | CASSMGTFQVAGEQYF | TGTGCCAGTAGTATGGGGACATTCCAGGTCGCTGGCGAGCAGTACTTC
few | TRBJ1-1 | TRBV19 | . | CASSIGQYTEAFF | TGTGCCAGTAGTATCGGACAGTACACTGAAGCTTTCTTT
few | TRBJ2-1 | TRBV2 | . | CASSAGGDRYNEQFF | TGTGCCAGCAGTGCCGGAGGGGACCGATACAATGAGCAGTTCTTC
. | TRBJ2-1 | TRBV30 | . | CVWAVGQTLYNEQFF | TGTGTCTGGGCAGTTGGACAGACATTATACAATGAGCAGTTCTTC
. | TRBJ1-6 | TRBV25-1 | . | CASSGDSPLHF | TGTGCCAGCAGTGGAGATTCACCCCTCCACTTT
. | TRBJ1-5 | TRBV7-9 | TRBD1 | CSSRSQGGNQPQHF | TGTTCCAGCCGTTCACAGGGGGGGAATCAGCCCCAGCATTTT
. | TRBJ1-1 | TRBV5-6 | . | CASRPLLGGGPNTEAFF | TGTGCCAGCAGACCTCTCTTGGGGGGGGGCCCGAACACTGAAGCTTTCTTT
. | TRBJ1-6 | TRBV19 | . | CASSIGTNSPLHF | TGTGCCAGTAGTATTGGCACCAATTCACCCCTCCACTTT
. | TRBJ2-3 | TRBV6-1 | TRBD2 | CASSGGTSGSDTQYF | TGTGCCAGCAGTGGGGGGACTAGCGGGTCAGATACGCAGTATTTT
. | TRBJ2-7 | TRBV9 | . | CASSVVPIGGEQYF | TGTGCCAGCAGCGTAGTACCGATTGGAGGCGAGCAGTACTTC
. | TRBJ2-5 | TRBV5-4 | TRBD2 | CASSRLAGYQETQYF | TGTGCCAGCAGCCGACTAGCGGGTTACCAAGAGACCCAGTACTTC
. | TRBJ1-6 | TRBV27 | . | CASSSPGGDNLDRARNSPLHF | TGTGCCAGCAGTTCCCCCGGCGGTGATAACTTGGACAGAGCGCGTAATTCACCCCTCCACTTT
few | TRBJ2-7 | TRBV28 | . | CASNTPGRTSSYEQYF | TGTGCCAGCAATACCCCAGGGCGGACGAGCTCCTACGAGCAGTACTTC
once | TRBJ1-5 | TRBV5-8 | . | CASSLVLGYQPQHF | TGTGCCAGCAGCTTGGTTCTCGGTTATCAGCCCCAGCATTTT
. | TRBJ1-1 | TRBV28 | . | CASSLPQETTEAFF | TGTGCCAGCAGTCTCCCACAGGAAACGACTGAAGCTTTCTTT
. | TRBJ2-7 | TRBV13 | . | CASSETTGGIGFEQYF | TGTGCCAGCAGCGAAACGACCGGCGGGATAGGTTTCGAGCAGTACTTC
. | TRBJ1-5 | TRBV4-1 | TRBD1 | CASSQGRRTGGYDDQPQHF | TGCGCCAGCAGCCAGGGCCGTCGGACAGGGGGATATGACGATCAGCCCCAGCATTTT
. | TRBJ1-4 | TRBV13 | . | CASSSGLKGEKLFF | TGTGCCAGCAGCTCAGGACTGAAGGGGGAAAAACTGTTTTTT
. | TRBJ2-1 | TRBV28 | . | CASRGAEQFF | TGTGCCAGCCGAGGCGCCGAGCAGTTCTTC
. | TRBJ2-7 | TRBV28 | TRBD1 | CASRIRQGALSWGEQYF | TGTGCCAGCAGGATAAGGCAGGGGGCCCTGTCGTGGGGGGAGCAGTACTTC
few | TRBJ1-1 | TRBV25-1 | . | CASSDRDTEAFF | TGTGCCAGCAGTGACAGGGACACTGAAGCTTTCTTT
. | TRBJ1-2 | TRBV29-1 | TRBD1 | CSVGQDRPDGYTF | TGCAGCGTTGGTCAGGACAGGCCGGATGGCTACACCTTC
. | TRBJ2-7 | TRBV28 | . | CASTTGLSYEQYF | TGTGCCAGCACCACGGGACTCTCCTACGAGCAGTACTTC
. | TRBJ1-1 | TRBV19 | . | CASSMGGKTEAFF | TGTGCCAGTAGTATGGGGGGGAAGACTGAAGCTTTCTTT
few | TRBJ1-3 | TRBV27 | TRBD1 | CASSGDRAGNTIYF | TGTGCCAGCAGCGGGGACAGGGCTGGAAACACCATATATTTT
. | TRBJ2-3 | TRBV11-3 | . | CASSRGGNADTQYF | TGTGCCAGCAGCCGAGGAGGGAACGCAGATACGCAGTATTTT
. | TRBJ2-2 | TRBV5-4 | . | CASSPLTGGATGELFF | TGTGCCAGCAGCCCCCTTACGGGCGGGGCCACCGGGGAGCTGTTTTTT
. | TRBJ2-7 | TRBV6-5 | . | CASSYSGGTYEQYF | TGTGCCAGCAGTTACTCAGGGGGAACCTACGAGCAGTACTTC
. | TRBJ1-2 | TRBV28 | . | CASSLFQSGGYTF | TGTGCCAGCAGTTTATTTCAATCAGGTGGCTACACCTTC
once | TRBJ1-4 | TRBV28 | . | CASRGGDRRSEKLFF | TGTGCCAGCAGGGGAGGGGACCGACGGTCCGAAAAACTGTTTTTT
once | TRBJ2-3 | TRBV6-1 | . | CASQEKDTQYF | TGTGCCAGCCAGGAAAAAGATACGCAGTATTTT
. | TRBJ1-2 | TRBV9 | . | CASTQNSYGYTF | TGTGCCAGCACCCAGAACAGTTATGGCTACACCTTC
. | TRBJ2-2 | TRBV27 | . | CASSSRDTGELFF | TGTGCCAGCAGTTCCCGGGACACCGGGGAGCTGTTTTTT
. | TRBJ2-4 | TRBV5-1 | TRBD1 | CASSLPGQGLNIQYF | TGCGCCAGCAGCTTGCCGGGACAGGGGTTAAACATTCAGTACTTC
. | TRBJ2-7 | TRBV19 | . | CASSVLGPGIYEQYF | TGTGCCAGTAGTGTACTAGGACCGGGAATCTACGAGCAGTACTTC